This T cell receptor beta chain was sequenced during a study of CD8 T cells in ankylosing spondylitis. The CDR3 loop spans 14 amino acids. V gave up 6 bases and J gave up 4 bases, with 13 bases separating them. This clonotype was seen only a few times. The target antigen is unknown. Quantitative 5'-RACE with molecular barcodes was used to make the TCR beta libraries. TCRdb redid the calling of the 5' RACE reads with MiXCR, one entry per CDR3 protein. The sample yields about 220,000 distinct CDR3 sequences, about a quarter seen once. General study points: Within ankylosing spondylitis blood, a TCR beta motif made up of eight highly homologous variants appeared to be characteristic.

The rearrangement links TRBV12-3 or TRBV12-4 to TRBJ1-3; D is possibly TRBD1 (6 bases). The clonotype originates from a male donor with ankylosing spondylitis or in good health (not recorded which). Input material: blood, either unsorted or a sorted T cell fraction (not recorded which). CDR3 sequence reads: CASREGQRGNTIYF. DNA of the CDR3: TGTGCCAGCAGGGAAGGACAGCGCGGAAACACCATATATTTT.